This TCR beta chain was observed in a study of blood T cells in healthy people across ages. Using a J-beta primer mix together with a sample-barcoded 5' primer, a second PCR was run for roughly 7 to 11 cycles. Via MiXCR, TCRdb re-called the 5' RACE reads, giving one row per CDR3 protein. The table lists around 1,500,000 distinct CDR3 sequences, 42% of them singletons, with 6.5% to 10% in the top ten. Samples each yielded at least 5 micrograms of total RNA. The CDR3 runs 12 residues. Germline V lookup: CDR1 KGHDR, CDR2 SFDVKD. V was shortened by 3 bases and J by 8 bases, with 6 bases between the two germline ends.

Sequencing was done on a sample of blood. This receptor was obtained from a woman aged 18 to 35 in good health. The chain is built from TRBV24-1 and TRBJ2-2; D call uncertain. The CDR3 DNA is TGTGCCACCAGTGATATAAAAGGGGAGCTGTTTTTT. This gives the protein CATSDIKGELFF.